The subject of this entry is one TCR beta chain. Its cognate antigen is unknown. Sequencing used immunoSEQ multiplex PCR; TCRdb keeps in-frame clones, though not all of them. The repertoire holds about 2.4 million clones, with approximately 93% as singletons. The data originate from a study of shared clonotypes between healthy human individuals. At the level of the study: Per donor, CD8 memory used one plate, CD8 naive used two, CD4 memory used three and CD4 naive used three. General observations from the study: As a rule, naive subsets had a larger estimated richness than memory subsets.

The CDR3 spans 15 residues. CDR1 ENHRY and CDR2 SYGVKD come from the germline V gene. Trimming pared 3 bases from V and 4 bases from J, leaving 13 bases between. Material for sequencing was naive CD4+ T cells from PBMCs. Subset reported: CD45RA+ positively selected. V is TRBV10-3 and J is TRBJ2-4; no definite D call. The TCR comes from a man in his late teens or twenties in good health. Some clones in this sample may be carry-over from other donors' samples. CDR3 bases: TGTGCCATCAGTGACCTGACCCCCCATAAAAACATTCAGTACTTC. Protein sequence: CAISDLTPHKNIQYF.